These 21 T cell receptor beta chains originate from one sample sequenced in a study of blood T cell repertoires in COVID-19. The assay was immunoSEQ multiplex PCR, and TCRdb's table has in-frame clones only and misses some. The sample yields 200,000 or so clones, about 91% seen once. The sequencing sample was made of PBMCs or T cells enriched from blood (not recorded which). All receptors come from a woman in her forties with acute COVID-19.

This rearrangement joins TRBV25-1 to TRBJ1-1, with 12 bases matching TRBD1. From germline, CDR1 is MGHDK and CDR2 SYGVNS. J gave up 4 bases and V 8 bases, and 5 bases lay outside the gene matches. This CDR3 is built from 14 residues. The CDR3 is CASGDRGRSTEAFF. CDR3 DNA: TGTGCCAGCGGGGACAGGGGGCGAAGCACTGAAGCTTTCTTT.

The chain joins TRBV19 to TRBJ2-2; TRBD1 matches 7 bases. The CDR3 covers 15 residues. Germline V lookup: CDR1 LNHDA, CDR2 SQIVND (reference sequence). After removal of 5 bases from V and 1 base from J, the junction contained 4 bases not matched to a gene. The CDR3 is CASSVQGWNTGELFF. CDR3 DNA sequence: TGTGCCAGTAGTGTACAGGGGTGGAACACCGGGGAGCTGTTTTTT.

This clone has just one count. This chain connects TRBV19 to TRBJ2-5, with 8 bases that match TRBD2. The CDR3 is 14 residues long. Looked up from germline, CDR1 is LNHDA and CDR2 is SQIVND (reference sequence). V shed 3 bases and J 4 bases; nucleotides not matched to a gene: 4. The CDR3 sequence: CASSIGGGTETQYF. CDR3 DNA: TGTGCCAGTAGTATCGGGGGGGGAACAGAGACCCAGTACTTC.

For this clone: Additional DNA sequences in this sample encode the identical CDR3. The chain joins TRBV6-5 to TRBJ1-6; D may be TRBD1 (5 bases). The CDR3 runs to 15 residues. From germline, CDR1 is MNHEY and CDR2 SVGAGI. V gave up 0 bases and J gave up 7 bases, with 10 bases separating them. Here the CDR3 reads CASSYSQGSNSPLHF. The CDR3 bases are TGTGCCAGCAGTTACTCTCAGGGTTCAAATTCACCCCTCCACTTT.

The sample holds one count of this clone. The J gene is TRBJ2-3, the V gene TRBV19; 9 bases line up with TRBD2. V trimming: 2 bases; J trimming: 4 bases; junction bases outside the gene matches: 7. Germline CDR1 LNHDA, CDR2 SQIVND (reference sequence). CDR3 length: 16 amino acids. In nucleotides, the CDR3 is TGTGCCAGTAGTATATGGCGGGGGGGCGACTCAGATACGCAGTATTTT. Its translation: CASSIWRGGDSDTQYF.

The chain is built from TRBV5-6 and TRBJ2-3, with D possibly being TRBD2 (7 bases). Germline CDR1 SGHDT, CDR2 YYEEEE. The CDR3 is 15 residues long. V shed 5 bases and J shed 5 bases, with 18 bases lying between them. CDR3 bases: TGTGCCAGCAGTACAGACGGGGGGCATGGAGATACGCAGTATTTT. Its protein is CASSTDGGHGDTQYF.

V is TRBV5-6 and J is TRBJ2-1; perhaps TRBD2 as D (5 bases). In germline, CDR1 is SGHDT, CDR2 YYEEEE. V lost 3 bases and J 11 bases, leaving 9 bases between the germline ends. The CDR3 is made up of 11 amino acids. CDR3 protein: CASSSGFKQFF. In DNA, the CDR3 is TGTGCCAGCAGCTCGGGGTTTAAGCAGTTCTTC.

In this sample, this clone turned up once. The J gene is TRBJ2-1, the V gene TRBV5-6; 8 bases align to TRBD2. The CDR3 covers 14 residues. V was clipped by 1 base and J by 9 bases; unmatched bases: 6. In germline, CDR1 is SGHDT, CDR2 YYEEEE. CDR3 DNA: TGTGCCAGCAGCTTGCCAAGCGGGAGCGGTGAGCAGTTCTTC. This translates into CASSLPSGSGEQFF.

This rearrangement joins TRBV19 to TRBJ2-2; 8 bases map to TRBD1. Germline trimming cut 1 base from V and 3 bases from J; bases unmatched to any gene: 4. Germline V gene sequence: CDR1 LNHDA, CDR2 SQIVND (reference sequence). The CDR3 is 16 amino acids. This CDR3 is CASSIGWTGYTGELFF. CDR3 nucleotide sequence: TGTGCCAGTAGTATAGGGTGGACAGGGTACACCGGGGAGCTGTTTTTT.

V and J are TRBV3-1 (or the pseudogene TRBV3-2) and TRBJ1-3, with TRBD1 matching over 9 bases. V trimming: 4 bases; J trimming: 8 bases; junction bases outside the gene matches: 9. From germline, CDR1 is LGHDT and CDR2 YNNKEL (reference sequence). CDR3 length equals 15 residues. The CDR3 protein is CASSLTGTGLDTIYF. The CDR3 nucleotides are TGTGCCAGCAGCCTTACCGGGACAGGGTTAGACACCATATATTTT.

The chain links TRBV2 to TRBJ2-7; TRBD2 might be the D (6 bases). Germline lookup yields CDR1 SNHLY and CDR2 FYNNEI. This CDR3 spans 11 amino acids. Trimming took 8 bases from V and 6 from J, leaving 11 bases between them. The CDR3 spells CASGAGFEQYF. The CDR3, as DNA: TGTGCCAGCGGGGCGGGATTCGAGCAGTACTTC.

V gene TRBV19 combines with J gene TRBJ2-2, with a tentative D call TRBD2 (5 bases). CDR3 length: 15 amino acids. Germline values: CDR1 LNHDA, CDR2 SQIVND (reference sequence). The V and J ends lost 7 bases and 0 bases respectively, with 12 bases between them. CDR3 protein: CASTKRGTNTGELFF. CDR3 bases: TGTGCCAGTACGAAACGGGGAACGAACACCGGGGAGCTGTTTTTT.

This clone was seen once. The chain has TRBV9 and TRBJ1-2; no firm D call. Per germline, CDR1 SGDLS and CDR2 YYNGEE. Trimming took 4 bases from V and 4 from J, leaving 14 bases between them. The CDR3 runs to 14 residues. The DNA of the CDR3 is TGTGCCAGCAGCTCCCCCCTACGAACCTATGGCTACACCTTC. It codes for CASSSPLRTYGYTF.

In nucleotides, the CDR3 is TGTGCCAGCAGTTACTCTGGAGCCGGGGAGTACCAAGAGACCCAGTACTTC. Translated: CASSYSGAGEYQETQYF. This rearrangement joins TRBV6-2 or TRBV6-3 to TRBJ2-5, with D possibly matching TRBD2 (5 bases). Per germline, CDR1 MNHEY and CDR2 SVGEGT. Trimming shortened V by 0 bases and J by 0 bases, and 14 bases separated the two germline ends. The CDR3 loop spans 17 amino acids.

The rearrangement links TRBV30 to TRBJ1-1; D unresolved. Trimming removed 3 bases from V and 2 bases from J, with 13 bases in between. This CDR3 is built from 14 residues. Germline loops: CDR1 GTSNPN, CDR2 SVGIG (reference sequence). The CDR3 spells CAWRIHGSNTEAFF. In DNA, the CDR3 is TGTGCCTGGAGAATTCATGGCTCCAACACTGAAGCTTTCTTT. The full variable domain, in which reference TRBV30 and TRBJ1-1 provide the parts outside the CDR3, is SQTIHQWPATLVQPVGSPLSLECTVEGTSNPNLYWYRQAAGRGLQLLFYSVGIGQISSEVPQNLSASRPQDRQFILSSKKLLLSDSGFYLCAWRIHGSNTEAFFGQGTRLTVV.

The rearrangement links TRBV4-1 to TRBJ1-1, with D possibly TRBD1 on 6 matching bases. Trimming took off 1 base at V and 5 bases at J, with 14 bases between the two ends. Germline V CDR1 and CDR2: MGHRA, YSYEKL. The CDR3 has 15 residues. The CDR3 spells CASSQVGGGGTEAFF. As DNA, the CDR3 is TGCGCCAGCAGCCAAGTGGGGGGCGGGGGAACTGAAGCTTTCTTT.

V and J are TRBV27 and TRBJ1-2; tentative D call: TRBD1 (5 bases). The germline V gene has CDR1 MNHEY and CDR2 SMNVEV (reference sequence). This CDR3 has 13 amino acids. Trimming removed 2 bases from V and 8 bases from J, with 12 bases in between. The CDR3 nucleotides are TGTGCCAGCAGTTTAGGGCAGGGTAGGGGCTACACCTTC. Translating gives CASSLGQGRGYTF.

CDR3 amino acids: CASSLEGGGLQPQHF. The CDR3 DNA is TGCGCCAGCAGCTTGGAAGGGGGCGGACTTCAGCCCCAGCATTTT. This chain connects TRBV5-1 to TRBJ1-5; TRBD1 matches 7 bases. V gave up 0 bases and J gave up 6 bases; unmatched junction bases: 6. This CDR3 region has 15 residues. Germline CDR1 SGHRS, CDR2 YFSETQ.

The chain uses TRBV1 and TRBJ1-2; the table assigns TRBD1, which was not confirmed against the DNA. TRBV1 is designated a pseudogene. This CDR3 region has 13 residues. In DNA, the CDR3 is TGCACCAGCCCCGCCAGGGGGCGAAGTGGCTACACCTTC. Encoded protein: CTSPARGRSGYTF.

This clone has just a few counts. The chain carries TRBV7-9 and TRBJ1-4; D ambiguous. CDR1 and CDR2 (germline): SEHNR, FQNEAQ (reference sequence). V was cut by 0 bases and J by 5 bases, with 7 bases left in between. The CDR3 is made up of 14 amino acids. Written as DNA, the CDR3 is TGTGCCAGCAGCTTAGCGAAGCCGAATGAAAAACTGTTTTTT. Residues: CASSLAKPNEKLFF.

This chain uses TRBV29-1 with TRBJ2-2; D remains unclear. The CDR3 has 12 amino acids. The germline V and J ends were trimmed by 8 bases and 6 bases, with 13 bases remaining between them. CDR1 SQVTM and CDR2 ANQGSEA come from the germline V gene. CDR3 bases: TGCAGCTTCAGCTTAGAGGCCGGGGAGCTGTTTTTT. Translation: CSFSLEAGELFF.